This TCR beta chain was sequenced for a study of CD8+ T cells in alopecia areata. Across the study: At a dose of 5 to 10 mg twice daily, oral tofacitinib was given to treated patients. Study findings and constraints: Lesional scalp, especially alopecia totalis/universalis, showed higher clonality than normal scalp.

Extracted from the samples, RNA was reverse transcribed into cDNA to serve as the sequencing template. TCRdb keeps only in-frame clones here, not all; method: immunoSEQ multiplex PCR. The table has fewer than 200,000 clones, about 63% seen once; the top ten hold about 14%. This clone was observed a few times. Its specificity is not known. Sorting of PBMCs yielded the CD4+ and CD8+ T cells. The material sequenced was CD4+ T cells sorted from blood, taken at week 0. This TCR came from a human donor with alopecia areata.

CDR3 sequence (DNA): TGTGCCAGCAGCGGGGGGGATCTATCACCCCTCCACTTT. Amino acid sequence: CASSGGDLSPLHF. The V and J genes are TRBV9 and TRBJ1-6; D perhaps matches TRBD1 (5 bases). Germline lookup yields CDR1 SGDLS and CDR2 YYNGEE. There are 13 residues in the CDR3. The ends were cut back, 3 bases at V and 10 bases at J, with 11 bases in the middle.